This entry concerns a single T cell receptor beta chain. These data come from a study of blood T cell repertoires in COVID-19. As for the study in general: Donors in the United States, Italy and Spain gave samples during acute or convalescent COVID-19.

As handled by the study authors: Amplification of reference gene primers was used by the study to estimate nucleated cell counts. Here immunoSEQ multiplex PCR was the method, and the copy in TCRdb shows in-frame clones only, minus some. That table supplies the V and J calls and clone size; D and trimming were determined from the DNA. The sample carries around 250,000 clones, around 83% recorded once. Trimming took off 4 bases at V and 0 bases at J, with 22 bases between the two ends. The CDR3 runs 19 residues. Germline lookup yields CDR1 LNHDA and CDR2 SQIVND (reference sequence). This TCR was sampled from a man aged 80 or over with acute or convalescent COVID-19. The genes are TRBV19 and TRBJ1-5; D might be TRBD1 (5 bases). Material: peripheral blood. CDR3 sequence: CASSTPPGSRGISNQPQHF. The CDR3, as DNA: TGTGCCAGTAGTACCCCACCCGGGTCACGGGGGATTAGCAATCAGCCCCAGCATTTT.